This T cell receptor (beta chain) came from a study of CD8 T cells in Susac syndrome. The authors reverse transcribed about 0.45 to 1 ug RNA with random hexamers. Amplification of TCR beta CDR3 by immunoSEQ multiplex PCR spanned 54 Vbeta and 13 Jbeta. Each CDR3 protein is one row after TCRdb ran MiXCR on the immunoSEQ multiplex PCR reads. Among approximately 110,000 distinct CDR3 sequences listed, approximately 93% were seen once. This CDR3 comprises 15 residues. The germline V gene has CDR1 DFQATT and CDR2 SNEGSKA (reference sequence). J gave up 5 bases and V 6 bases, and 8 bases lay outside the gene matches.

This clonotype was obtained from a human donor with multiple sclerosis. Material: CD8+ T cells from PBMCs. This chain links TRBV20-1 with TRBJ2-7, with 15 bases fitting TRBD2. The CDR3 bases are TGCAGTGCAAGGACTAGCGGGGGGGCTTTAGACGAGCAGTACTTC. Translation gives CSARTSGGALDEQYF.